The T cell receptor beta chain described here comes from a study of prognosis after radiotherapy for stage I lung cancer. Across the whole study: Oligometastatic NSCLC after surgical resection of the primary tumor was present in about 5 patients, while newly diagnosed primary stage I lung tumors were present in roughly 14. Patients with non-small cell lung cancer were all judged medically inoperable. After radiotherapy, 15 showed no significant progression while a few developed distant metastases (median about seven months).

Starting from genomic DNA, TCR beta CDR3 was amplified through two-round multiplex PCR. First-round PCR amplification was performed with primers specific to each TRBV and TRBJ gene. TCRdb re-analysed the multiplex PCR reads in MiXCR, keeping a single row per CDR3 protein. The data contain fewer than 40,000 distinct CDR3 sequences, about 42% of them singletons. Germline V lookup: CDR1 DFQATT, CDR2 SNEGSKA (reference sequence). The CDR3 runs to 12 residues. A draw of roughly 5.8 milliliters of peripheral blood took place at each of two time points. The source of this sequence is a donor at least 50 years old with non-small cell lung cancer. The rearrangement uses TRBV20-1 and TRBJ1-2; 8 nucleotides line up with TRBD1. The sequenced sample was PBMCs, obtained before or after stereotactic body radiation therapy (not recorded which). CDR3 sequence (DNA): TGCGGTTCCCGGACAGGGACCTATGGCTACACCTTC. Its protein is CGSRTGTYGYTF.